The rows below give T cell receptor beta chains drawn from one sample of a study of blood T cells in healthy people across ages. One entry per CDR3 protein results from TCRdb running MiXCR on the 5' RACE reads. Here the sample spans approximately 850,000 distinct CDR3 sequences, nearly 60% being singletons. Sequencing was carried out using blood. These receptors came from a man aged 25 to 40 in good health. The CDR3 runs from the conserved cysteine through the conserved F or W. The D gene is left open where the match is weak. Clone size appears in some rows only: once, few, many, or a class for an expanded clone.

d_call,clone_size,v_call,j_call,cdr3_nt,cdr3_aa
-,-,TRBV7-9,TRBJ2-1,TGTGCCATTCGGAGTCGGTACAATGAGCAGTTCTTC,CAIRSRYNEQFF
-,-,TRBV6-2/TRBV6-3,TRBJ2-1,TGTGCCAGCAGTTCAATACTGATTCACTCCTACAATGAGCAGTTCTTC,CASSSILIHSYNEQFF
-,few,TRBV20-1,TRBJ1-5,TGCAGCTCCCCCCGCAGAGCACCCTATAGCAATCAGCCCCAGCATTTT,CSSPRRAPYSNQPQHF
-,-,TRBV11-1,TRBJ2-1,TGTGCCAGCAGCCCGGGCGGGGGCCATGAGCAGTTCTTC,CASSPGGGHEQFF
-,-,TRBV19,TRBJ2-3,TGTGCCAGTAGTTCCACGACTTCCTTGATAAAAGATACGCAGTATTTT,CASSSTTSLIKDTQYF
-,-,TRBV7-2,TRBJ2-3,TGTGCCAGCAGCCCGACTGGGAACACAGATACGCAGTATTTT,CASSPTGNTDTQYF
TRBD1,few,TRBV9,TRBJ2-5,TGTGCCAGCAGCCCACCGACAGGGTTTAGGGAGACCCAGTACTTC,CASSPPTGFRETQYF
-,-,TRBV7-2,TRBJ2-3,TGTGCCAGCAGGCTCCCGGCCCCCACAGATACGCAGTATTTT,CASRLPAPTDTQYF
TRBD2,-,TRBV7-9,TRBJ2-1,TGTGCCAGCAGCTGGGCGGGGGGGCCCAATGAGCAGTTCTTC,CASSWAGGPNEQFF
TRBD1,-,TRBV28,TRBJ2-7,TGTGCCAGCAGCCCCAGGGACAGCTACAATGAGCAGTACTTC,CASSPRDSYNEQYF
-,-,TRBV7-2,TRBJ2-4,TGTGCCAGCAGCCGAAACACGGGAATCAAAAACATTCAGTACTTC,CASSRNTGIKNIQYF
-,-,TRBV20-1,TRBJ2-7,TGCAGTGCTAGGGGTCGGCAGGGAGAGGCCCAGTACTTC,CSARGRQGEAQYF
TRBD1,-,TRBV2,TRBJ2-5,TGTGCCAGCAGTGGACGACAGGGTTCAGCGACCCAGTACTTC,CASSGRQGSATQYF
-,-,TRBV5-1,TRBJ2-3,TGCGCCAGCAGCTTGGAACCGGGAAGCGCAGATACGCAGTATTTT,CASSLEPGSADTQYF
TRBD1,-,TRBV29-1,TRBJ2-5,TGCAGCGGGAACGGGACAGAAGAGACCCAGAACTTC,CSGNGTEETQNF
TRBD1,-,TRBV6-2/TRBV6-3,TRBJ2-6,TGTGCCAGCAGTCCCTTGACAGGGGATAAGGCCAACGTCCTGACTTTC,CASSPLTGDKANVLTF
-,-,TRBV21-1,TRBJ1-6,TGTGCCAGCAGCACAATAGACAGGAGCTCCTATAATTCACCCCTCCACTTT,CASSTIDRSSYNSPLHF
-,few,TRBV20-1,TRBJ2-5,TGCAGCGCGTGGGGGCAAGAGACCCAGTACTTC,CSAWGQETQYF
-,-,TRBV20-1,TRBJ2-7,TGCAGTGTAGCCAGAGCCAAGGAGTTGATAGGCTACGAGCAGTACTTC,CSVARAKELIGYEQYF
TRBD1,once,TRBV15,TRBJ2-3,TGTGCCACGACGTACAGGGGTGTAACAGATACGCAGTATTTT,CATTYRGVTDTQYF
TRBD1,-,TRBV15,TRBJ2-5,TGTGCCACCAGCAGAGATCGCAGGGGGGAGACCCAGTACTTC,CATSRDRRGETQYF
TRBD1,-,TRBV5-1,TRBJ1-1,TGCGCCAGCAGCTGGGGGACAGGGTCAAGGTTCACTGAAGCTTTCTTT,CASSWGTGSRFTEAFF
TRBD2,once,TRBV7-2,TRBJ2-5,TGTGCCAGCAGCTTAGGTGGACTAGCGGGCTTCCAAGAGACCCAGTACTTC,CASSLGGLAGFQETQYF
-,-,TRBV20-1,TRBJ1-2,TGCAGTGCTAGAGTAGGCAGGTACTTTAACTATGGCTACACCTTT,CSARVGRYFNYGYTF
-,-,TRBV9,TRBJ1-5,TGTGCCAGCAGCGTAGGAGATCAGCCCCAGCATTTT,CASSVGDQPQHF
TRBD1,-,TRBV6-2/TRBV6-3,TRBJ2-3,TGTGCCAGCAGTTATCCTTTACAGGGGAGAGATACGCAGTATTTT,CASSYPLQGRDTQYF
-,-,TRBV29-1,TRBJ1-4,TGCAGCGTCATCGGACAGCCTAATGAAAAACTGTTTTTT,CSVIGQPNEKLFF
TRBD1,few,TRBV25-1,TRBJ1-2,TGTGCCAGCTCAAAAAACAGGGGGAGCTACACCTTC,CASSKNRGSYTF
TRBD2,few,TRBV20-1,TRBJ2-7,TGCAGTGCTACATCTTGGCGGGAGTCCTCCTACGAGCAGTACTTC,CSATSWRESSYEQYF
-,-,TRBV6-1,TRBJ1-1,TGTGCCAGCAGTCGCTCCCATGGTTCCCCCACTGAAGCTTTCTTT,CASSRSHGSPTEAFF
-,-,TRBV20-1,TRBJ2-7,TGCAGCCCCAGGAGGGAGTCCCCCTACAATGAGCAGTACTTC,CSPRRESPYNEQYF
-,-,TRBV11-1,TRBJ2-1,TGTGCCAGCAGAAGCACGGGGGCAGCATGGGGTACGCAGTTCTTC,CASRSTGAAWGTQFF
TRBD2,few,TRBV20-1,TRBJ2-5,TGCAGTGCTTTGAATCTAGCGGGAAACCAAGAGACCCAGTACTTC,CSALNLAGNQETQYF
TRBD2,once,TRBV7-9,TRBJ2-3,TGTGCCAGCAGCTCCCAGACTAGCGGGGCAGATACGCAGTATTTT,CASSSQTSGADTQYF
-,-,TRBV25-1,TRBJ2-7,TGTGCCAGCAGTGCTCGTGTCAATACAGGGCCCTCCTACGAGCAGTACTTC,CASSARVNTGPSYEQYF
-,-,TRBV12-3/TRBV12-4,TRBJ2-1,TGTGCCAGCAGTTTAACAAGTCGGGCCAATGAGCAGTTCTTC,CASSLTSRANEQFF
-,once,TRBV7-7,TRBJ2-1,TGTGCTAGCAGCTTAGCTGTGGGGTACCCGTTCTTC,CASSLAVGYPFF
TRBD2,few,TRBV7-2,TRBJ2-7,TGTGCCAGCAACATAGGCGGGAGTGCCGGCGAGCAGTACTTC,CASNIGGSAGEQYF
-,-,TRBV6-6,TRBJ2-1,TGTGCCAGCAGTTACGAGGGTTCGTACAATGAGCAGTTCTTC,CASSYEGSYNEQFF
-,-,TRBV7-9,TRBJ1-1,TGTGCCACCAATCTTCCCGGACAAGAAGCTTTCTTT,CATNLPGQEAFF
-,-,TRBV5-1,TRBJ2-7,TGCGCCAGCAGCTTGGACAAACCTGCGGACGAGCAGTACTTC,CASSLDKPADEQYF
-,few,TRBV5-6,TRBJ1-5,TGTGCCAGCAGCGTAGATCCCGGGCAGCCCCAGCATTTT,CASSVDPGQPQHF
-,-,TRBV5-1,TRBJ1-1,TGCGCCAGCAGCCCGGGAACACAGCCGAACACTGAAGCTTTCTTT,CASSPGTQPNTEAFF
-,-,TRBV6-6,TRBJ2-7,TGTGCCAGCAGTTACAAAGGGCTTTACGAGCAGTACTTC,CASSYKGLYEQYF
-,-,TRBV6-2/TRBV6-3,TRBJ2-1,TGTGCCAGCAGTCACCTCCCTGATCGGCAGTTCTTC,CASSHLPDRQFF
-,few,TRBV7-9,TRBJ1-2,TGTGCCAGCAGCTCGTCTGGGGGGGGCGCGATCCGAGGCTACACCTTC,CASSSSGGGAIRGYTF
-,many,TRBV29-1,TRBJ2-5,TGCAGCGAAGGGTTGAGCCGGGAGACCCAGTACTTC,CSEGLSRETQYF
-,-,TRBV3-1,TRBJ2-5,TGTGCCAGCAGCCAAGGAGGGTATAGTGAGCAGTACTTC,CASSQGGYSEQYF
-,once,TRBV5-1,TRBJ2-3,TGCACCAGCAGCCCCGGCAGCGGGCAGTCAGGGGATACGCAGTATTTT,CTSSPGSGQSGDTQYF
TRBD2,-,TRBV20-1,TRBJ2-1,TGCAGTGCGGGCCTAGCGGGGGCTCCCTCCGAGCAGTTCTTC,CSAGLAGAPSEQFF
TRBD2,-,TRBV14,TRBJ2-1,TGTGCCAGCAGCCAAGATCTCGGGCGGGGGGGCCTGTCCAATGAGCAGTTCTTC,CASSQDLGRGGLSNEQFF
-,-,TRBV12-3/TRBV12-4,TRBJ2-5,TGTGCCAGATCTAGTACCCAAGAGACCCAGTACTTC,CARSSTQETQYF
-,-,TRBV29-1,TRBJ2-5,TGCAGCGTCGAGGGGCAAGAGACCCAGTACTTC,CSVEGQETQYF
TRBD1,many,TRBV2,TRBJ2-3,TGTGCCACCACAGTCACAGGGGCCTCGGGAGATACGCAGTATTTT,CATTVTGASGDTQYF
TRBD1,-,TRBV7-6,TRBJ2-2,TGTGCCAGCAGCGCAATTCAGGGGGCCGGGGAGCTGTTTTTT,CASSAIQGAGELFF
TRBD2,once,TRBV6-5,TRBJ2-7,TGTGCCAGCAGTCCAAGCGGGAGTCGCCACGAGCAGTACTTC,CASSPSGSRHEQYF
TRBD2,-,TRBV6-6,TRBJ2-3,TGTGCCAGCAGTCCCTCGGGGGGGTTGACAGATACGCAGTATTTT,CASSPSGGLTDTQYF
-,few,TRBV6-5,TRBJ2-6,TGTGCCAGCAGTTGGCGTGGGGGGACTGCCGTCTCTGGGGCCAACGTCCTGACTTTC,CASSWRGGTAVSGANVLTF
TRBD2,few,TRBV20-1,TRBJ2-1,TGCACCCCGGGACTAGCAGCTTACAATGAGCAGTTCTTC,CTPGLAAYNEQFF
-,few,TRBV9,TRBJ2-5,TGTGCCAGCAGCCCCTGGTCGGAGTTCCAAGAGACCCAGTACTTC,CASSPWSEFQETQYF